This T cell receptor (beta chain) was identified during a study of CD8+CD57+ T cells in acquired aplastic anemia. This clonotype was observed at least ten times. The CDR3 covers 17 residues. The ends lost 8 bases at V and 2 bases at J; junction bases unmatched: 19. Germline CDR1 DFQATT, CDR2 SNEGSKA (reference sequence). All sequencing subjects had displayed CD8+CD57+ cell expansion on flow cytometry. Every patient was diagnosed with severe acquired aplastic anemia. Researchers used genomic DNA as the template to profile TCR beta VDJ and CDR3. From the reads, TCRdb called clonotypes with MiXCR, one entry per CDR3 protein. Among some 120,000 distinct CDR3 sequences listed, about two fifths were seen once.

The V and J genes are TRBV20-1 and TRBJ2-7; 9 positions agree with TRBD1. This clonotype was sampled from a human donor with aplastic anemia. Material for sequencing was sorted CD4+, CD8+, or CD8+CD57+ T cells (not recorded which) from PBMCs. The CDR3 loop is CSPRTGEISGQTYEQYF. The CDR3 coding sequence is TGCAGTCCCCGGACAGGGGAGATTAGCGGGCAAACCTACGAGCAGTACTTC.